The present entry profiles one T cell receptor beta chain with its context. Investigators isolated RNA and reverse transcribed it into cDNA to act as the sequencing template. Clones were read by immunoSEQ multiplex PCR, and TCRdb kept only the in-frame ones, dropping some. The table has 150,000 or so clones, around 87% seen once; the top ten hold over 12%. The data were obtained in a study of CD8+ T cells in alopecia areata. V shed 4 bases and J shed 2 bases, with 12 bases lying between them. This CDR3 has 14 amino acids. From germline, CDR1 is GTSNPN and CDR2 SVGIG (reference sequence). The genes are TRBV30 and TRBJ2-1; D gene unclear. The sequence came from a human donor with alopecia areata. The sample here was CD8+ T cells sorted from blood, taken at week 0. The CDR3 loop is CAWTEETPYNEQFF. CDR3 sequence (DNA): TGTGCCTGGACGGAAGAGACTCCCTACAATGAGCAGTTCTTC.